This T cell receptor (beta chain) was profiled in a study of long-term antiretroviral therapy in people with HIV. Overall study results and limits: Dominant in the repertoire at all time points were clones expanded before ART.

The CDR3 runs to 16 residues. CDR1 and CDR2 from the germline V gene are LGHNT and FRNRAP. With 4 bases clipped from V and 8 bases from J, the junction kept 8 bases outside the gene matches. The assay, immunoSEQ v3.0, was run at survey level. TCRdb keeps only in-frame clones here, not all; method: immunoSEQ multiplex PCR. The sample shows 25,000 to 30,000 clones, around 85% of them seen only once. On this clone: Its antigen remains unknown.

No fewer than two post-ART and no fewer than one pre-ART PBMC samples existed for each donor. The sequence was obtained from a man in his forties with HIV. The chain uses TRBV12-5 and TRBJ2-1; 13 bases map to TRBD2. The material was unsorted PBMCs, obtained around 5 years after starting antiretroviral therapy. The CDR3 nucleotides read TGTGCTAGTGGTTCCAGACTAGCGGGGGGACGATATGAGCAGTTCTTC. Translation gives CASGSRLAGGRYEQFF.